These 30 T cell receptor beta chains share one sample of origin, sequenced in a study of Ad26.COV2.S vaccination and SARS-CoV-2 variants. Measured with immunoSEQ multiplex PCR; TCRdb has only the in-frame clones, and not every one. Among approximately 340,000 clones, about 90% were seen once, and the ten largest hold about 3.8%. The input for sequencing was peripheral blood, taken after recovery from COVID-19. Receptors were obtained from a human donor who had recovered from COVID-19.

J is TRBJ1-5 and V is TRBV27; 9 bases are a match to TRBD1. The CDR3 spans 15 residues. V trimming: 5 bases; J trimming: 4 bases; junction bases outside the gene matches: 6. Per the germline V gene, CDR1 is MNHEY and CDR2 is SMNVEV (reference sequence). The DNA of the CDR3 is TGTGCCAGCAGTCAGGGACAGGGACGGAATCAGCCCCAGCATTTT. Translation gives CASSQGQGRNQPQHF.

The CDR3 sequence: CASSEDSGFKDHEQYF. The CDR3 DNA reads as TGCGCCAGCAGTGAGGATTCAGGGTTTAAGGACCACGAGCAGTACTTC. The rearrangement joins TRBV10-1 to TRBJ2-7; perhaps TRBD1 as D (5 bases). Germline V CDR1 and CDR2: WNHNN, SYGVQD (reference sequence). The CDR3 totals 16 residues. The V and J ends lost 2 bases and 5 bases respectively, with 19 bases between them.

The chain recombines TRBV7-2 with TRBJ1-2; D is undetermined. V lost 1 base and J lost 7, with 16 bases in between. This CDR3 spans 15 amino acids. Germline-derived CDR1 and CDR2 are SGHTA and FQGNSA. The CDR3 reads CASSLVSGTRAGYTF. The DNA for the CDR3 is TGTGCCAGCAGCTTAGTGTCCGGAACTAGGGCTGGCTACACCTTC.

The chain joins TRBV3-1 (or the pseudogene TRBV3-2) to TRBJ1-1; 7 nucleotides match TRBD1. The CDR3 runs 17 residues. Trimming removed 4 bases from V and 2 bases from J; junction bases left unmatched: 13. Germline-derived CDR1 and CDR2 are LGHDT and YNNKEL (reference sequence). CDR3 bases: TGTGCCAGCAGCCTACTACAGGGGCGAAGCTCTAACACTGAAGCTTTCTTT. Translated, it gives CASSLLQGRSSNTEAFF.

The chain joins TRBV6-5 to TRBJ2-7; 11 bases are shared with TRBD1. After removal of 6 bases from V and 5 bases from J, the junction contained 6 bases not matched to a gene. The CDR3 runs to 14 residues. The germline V gene has CDR1 MNHEY and CDR2 SVGAGI. The CDR3 region is CASSRGQGAHEQYF. The DNA for the CDR3 is TGTGCCAGCAGCCGAGGACAGGGGGCCCACGAGCAGTACTTC.

This rearrangement joins TRBV19 to TRBJ2-1; 11 bases are shared with TRBD2. The CDR3 covers 15 residues. V shed 5 bases, J shed 6 bases, and the junction held 6 bases outside the gene matches. Looked up from germline, CDR1 is LNHDA and CDR2 is SQIVND (reference sequence). DNA of the CDR3: TGTGCCAGTAGTCCACAGGGGACTAGCGGCAATGAGCAGTTCTTC. Translated: CASSPQGTSGNEQFF.

This chain uses TRBV3-1 (or the pseudogene TRBV3-2) with TRBJ1-4, with D possibly being TRBD1 (5 bases). Germline assignment: CDR1 LGHDT and CDR2 YNNKEL (reference sequence). This CDR3 is built from 12 residues. V lost 8 bases and J lost 8, with 12 bases in between. DNA for the CDR3: TGTGCCAGCGGCGGGGCGAGGGAAAAACTGTTTTTT. Amino acid sequence: CASGGAREKLFF.

The rearrangement joins TRBV29-1 to TRBJ1-2, with D possibly being TRBD1 (6 bases). Germline V gene data show CDR1 as SQVTM and CDR2 as ANQGSEA. The CDR3 has 12 amino acids. With 5 bases removed from V and 7 bases from J, the gap between germline ends came to 14 bases. CDR3 residues: CSVRLRGGGYTF. The DNA of the CDR3 is TGCAGCGTTCGACTCAGGGGCGGTGGCTACACCTTC.

V gene TRBV18 combines with J gene TRBJ2-3, with TRBD2 identical over 9 bases. V lost 6 bases to trimming and J lost 2 bases; unmatched junction nucleotides: 9. CDR1 is KGHSH, CDR2 LQKENI, per germline. CDR3 length: 16 residues. CDR3 residues: CASSRGTSSFTDTQYF. CDR3 DNA: TGTGCCAGCTCTCGTGGGACTAGCTCCTTCACAGATACGCAGTATTTT.

The chain combines TRBV4-1 with TRBJ1-2; the match to TRBD1 covers 10 bases. The length of the CDR3 is 15 residues. In germline, CDR1 is MGHRA, CDR2 YSYEKL. V lost 5 bases to trimming and J lost 0 bases; unmatched junction nucleotides: 3. The CDR3 nucleotides read TGCGCCAGCAGCTGGGGGACAGGGGCTAACTATGGCTACACCTTC. Translating it yields CASSWGTGANYGYTF.

The CDR3: CASSFTGSNTEAFF. The DNA for the CDR3 is TGTGCCAGCAGCTTTACGGGGTCGAACACTGAAGCTTTCTTT. The J gene is TRBJ1-1, the V gene TRBV7-9; no definite D call. CDR3 length: 14 residues. Germline V gene sequence: CDR1 SEHNR, CDR2 FQNEAQ (reference sequence). The V gene lost 3 bases and the J gene lost 1 base, with 9 bases spanning the gap.

This clone came up a few times. The CDR3 DNA follows: TGTGCCAGCAGCTCAGGGAATCAGCCCCAGCATTTT. Translated, it gives CASSSGNQPQHF. The chain is built from TRBV11-2 and TRBJ1-5; D might be TRBD1 (5 bases). The V end lost 4 bases, the J end lost 4 bases, and 5 bases lay between the germline ends. There are 12 residues in the CDR3. Germline CDR1 is SGHAT and CDR2 is FQNNGV.

This clone came up once. The chain carries TRBV2 and TRBJ1-2, with D hard to call. Per the germline V gene, CDR1 is SNHLY and CDR2 is FYNNEI. V shed 7 bases and J shed 3 bases, with 27 bases lying between them. The CDR3 covers 18 residues. CDR3 sequence: CASNSYVDTGGSDYGYTF. DNA of the CDR3: TGTGCCAGCAATAGCTATGTAGACACGGGCGGGTCGGACTATGGCTACACCTTC. Looking up the rest from reference TRBV2 and TRBJ1-2 gives the full variable domain: EPEVTQTPSHQVTQMGQEVILRCVPISNHLYFYWYRQILGQKVEFLVSFYNNEISEKSEIFDDQFSVERPDGSNFTLKIRSTKLEDSAMYFCASNSYVDTGGSDYGYTFGSGTRLTVV.

V usage is TRBV7-2 and J usage is TRBJ2-7; unclear D gene. V was clipped by 5 bases and J by 4 bases, with 9 bases between them. Germline CDR1 SGHTA, CDR2 FQGNSA. The CDR3 covers 12 residues. Written as DNA, the CDR3 is TGTGCCAGCAGCGGGCAGGAATACGAGCAGTACTTC. Its translation is CASSGQEYEQYF.

The rearrangement uses TRBV6-1 and TRBJ2-7, with D possibly being TRBD2 (5 bases). CDR3 length: 14 residues. Trimming stripped 2 bases from V and 2 bases from J, with 10 bases between. The germline gives CDR1 MNHNS, CDR2 SASEGT. CDR3 sequence reads: CASSEREMTYEQYF. The CDR3 nucleotides are TGTGCCAGCAGTGAACGGGAAATGACCTACGAGCAGTACTTC.

The chain is built from TRBV4-3 and TRBJ1-3; D gene ambiguous. CDR3 size: 17 residues. Germline loops: CDR1 LGHNA, CDR2 YSLEER. Trimming removed 3 bases at V and 4 bases at J, with 19 bases between. The CDR3, as DNA: TGCGCCAGCAGCCAGACGGTAGCCACCCCCTACGGAAACACCATATATTTT. It encodes CASSQTVATPYGNTIYF.

As to this clone: The same CDR3 is also encoded by other DNA sequences in this sample. The chain links TRBV12-5 to TRBJ1-5; D is uncertain. There are 12 residues in the CDR3. CDR1 and CDR2 (germline): LGHNT, FRNRAP. Trimming cost V 1 base and J 4 bases, with 2 bases left between them. The CDR3 nucleotides are TGTGCTAGTGGTTTGGGGAATCAGCCCCAGCATTTT. Protein: CASGLGNQPQHF.

This clone is a singleton in its sample. The rearrangement joins TRBV5-5 to TRBJ1-2; D possibly corresponds to TRBD1 (5 bases). In germline, CDR1 is SGHKS, CDR2 YYEKEE (reference sequence). V lost 3 bases, J lost 11 bases, and 17 bases lay in between. The CDR3 length is 13 residues. CDR3 region: CASSYDGGGGYTF. The CDR3 DNA follows: TGTGCCAGCAGCTACGACGGGGGTGGTGGTTACACCTTC.

The chain recombines TRBV28 with TRBJ1-4; 7 nucleotides match TRBD1. Germline loops: CDR1 MDHEN, CDR2 SYDVKM. The CDR3 contains 14 residues. Germline trimming cut 6 bases from V and 7 bases from J; bases unmatched to any gene: 8. CDR3 nucleotides: TGTGCCAGCAGCCGACAGGGAATAGGTGAAAAACTGTTTTTT. Protein sequence: CASSRQGIGEKLFF.

This chain connects TRBV3-1 (or the pseudogene TRBV3-2) to TRBJ1-2; D is uncertain. This CDR3 has 15 residues. The V gene's germline CDR1 is LGHDT and CDR2 YNNKEL (reference sequence). V was trimmed by 0 bases and J by 7 bases, leaving 15 bases between them. In DNA form, the CDR3 reads TGTGCCAGCAGCCAAGATTCCCGAGGTTTGGGTGGCTACACCTTC. Amino acids: CASSQDSRGLGGYTF.

The J gene is TRBJ2-5, the V gene TRBV29-1, with 7 bases lining up with TRBD2. The germline V gene encodes CDR1 SQVTM and CDR2 ANQGSEA. The CDR3 has 12 amino acids. V shed 4 bases and J 5 bases; nucleotides not matched to a gene: 4. CDR3 amino acids: CSVVWGGETQYF. CDR3 nucleotide sequence: TGCAGCGTTGTATGGGGAGGGGAGACCCAGTACTTC.

The CDR3 DNA reads TGTGCCAGCAGCCCCATGGGGGGCAGGGGGGATGGCTACACCTTC. Residues: CASSPMGGRGDGYTF. J is TRBJ1-2 and V is TRBV11-2, with 7 bases fitting TRBD1. Germline V gene lookup returns CDR1 SGHAT and CDR2 FQNNGV. The CDR3 runs 15 residues. The junction had 12 bases not matched to a gene; V was cut back by 5 bases and J by 6 bases.

The chain joins TRBV7-8 to TRBJ2-1; D may be TRBD2 (6 bases). From germline, CDR1 is SGHVS and CDR2 FQNEAQ. This CDR3 spans 14 amino acids. V was cut by 5 bases and J by 13 bases, with 21 bases left in between. The CDR3 region has the DNA TGTGCCAGCAGCCGAGAGGCGGGACGCACCAGTCAGTTCTTC. Amino acid sequence: CASSREAGRTSQFF.

The chain combines TRBV2 with TRBJ1-5; unclear D gene. Per the germline V gene, CDR1 is SNHLY and CDR2 is FYNNEI. The CDR3 is 14 residues long. Trimming took 3 bases from V and 5 from J, leaving 11 bases between them. The DNA of the CDR3 is TGTGCCAGCAGTGAGATCCTCTCGGATCAGCCCCAGCATTTT. Encoded protein: CASSEILSDQPQHF.

V gene TRBV6-4 combines with J gene TRBJ2-4, with TRBD1 as a possible D gene (6 bases). Germline V gene lookup returns CDR1 MRHNA and CDR2 SNTAGT. The V gene lost 3 bases and the J gene lost 9 bases, with 12 bases spanning the gap. CDR3 length: 13 residues. Here the CDR3 reads CASSEGRGSIQYF. In nucleotides, the CDR3 is TGTGCCAGCAGTGAAGGCAGGGGTAGCATTCAGTACTTC.

V usage is TRBV9 and J usage is TRBJ2-1; maybe TRBD2 (7 bases). The CDR3 extends over 16 amino acids. Germline V CDR1 and CDR2: SGDLS, YYNGEE. V was trimmed by 7 bases and J by 5 bases, leaving 22 bases between them. The CDR3 spells CASGPGGASWDNEQFF. The CDR3 DNA reads TGTGCCAGCGGACCTGGGGGGGCTTCCTGGGACAATGAGCAGTTCTTC.

This clone was seen once. The rearrangement links TRBV13 to TRBJ1-1, with D perhaps matching TRBD1 (5 bases). Deletions cut 0 bases from V and 4 bases from J, with 21 bases between. The CDR3 consists of 18 residues. CDR1 and CDR2 from the germline V gene are PRHDT and FYEKMQ (reference sequence). The CDR3 is CASSLGRGLGVLGTEAFF. The DNA for the CDR3 is TGTGCCAGCAGCTTAGGCCGAGGATTGGGGGTCTTGGGCACTGAAGCTTTCTTT.

The rearrangement links TRBV9 to TRBJ1-2; the D is unclear. CDR1 and CDR2 (germline): SGDLS, YYNGEE. This CDR3 comprises 14 residues. The CDR3 DNA reads as TGTGCGGACTGGGTGTTTCGGCTAGGGTATGGCTACACCTTC. This gives the protein CADWVFRLGYGYTF.

This clone is a singleton in its sample. The chain couples TRBV24-1 to TRBJ2-1, with D unclear. V was pared by 4 bases and J by 7 bases, with 10 bases between. Germline-derived CDR1 and CDR2 are KGHDR and SFDVKD. This CDR3 region has 13 residues. Here the CDR3 DNA reads TGTGCCACCAGTGAGCCCTTTGGGAATGAGCAGTTCTTC. Encoded protein: CATSEPFGNEQFF.

The chain recombines TRBV21-1 with TRBJ2-7. TRBV21-1 is designated a pseudogene. The length of the CDR3 is 15 residues. This CDR3 reads CASSYFKLVADEQYF. The DNA for the CDR3 is TGTGCCAGCAGCTATTTTAAACTTGTGGCAGACGAGCAGTACTTC.